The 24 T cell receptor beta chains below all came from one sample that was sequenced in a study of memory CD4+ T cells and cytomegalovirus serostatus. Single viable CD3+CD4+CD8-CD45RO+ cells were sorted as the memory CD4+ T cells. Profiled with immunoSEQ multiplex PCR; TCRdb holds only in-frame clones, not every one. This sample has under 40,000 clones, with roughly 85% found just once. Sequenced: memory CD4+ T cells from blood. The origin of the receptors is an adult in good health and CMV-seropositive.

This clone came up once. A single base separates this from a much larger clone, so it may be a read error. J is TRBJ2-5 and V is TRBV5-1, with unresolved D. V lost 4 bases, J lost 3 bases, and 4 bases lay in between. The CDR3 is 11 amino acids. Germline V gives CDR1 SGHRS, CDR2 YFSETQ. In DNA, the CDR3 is TGCGCCAGCAGCGATAAAGAGACCCAGTACTTC. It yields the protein CASSDKETQYF.

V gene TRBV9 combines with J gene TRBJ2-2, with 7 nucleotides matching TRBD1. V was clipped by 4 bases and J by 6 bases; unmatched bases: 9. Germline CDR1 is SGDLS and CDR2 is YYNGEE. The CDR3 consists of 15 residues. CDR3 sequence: CASSPGTVSAGELFF. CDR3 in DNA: TGTGCCAGCAGCCCAGGGACAGTTTCGGCCGGGGAGCTGTTTTTT.

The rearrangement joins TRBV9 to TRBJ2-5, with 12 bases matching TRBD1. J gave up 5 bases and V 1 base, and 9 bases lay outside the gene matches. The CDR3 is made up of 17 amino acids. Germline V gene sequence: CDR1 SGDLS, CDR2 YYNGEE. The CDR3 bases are TGTGCCAGCAGCGTACCTGCGGGACAGGGGGCCCGGGAGACCCAGTACTTC. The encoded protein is CASSVPAGQGARETQYF.

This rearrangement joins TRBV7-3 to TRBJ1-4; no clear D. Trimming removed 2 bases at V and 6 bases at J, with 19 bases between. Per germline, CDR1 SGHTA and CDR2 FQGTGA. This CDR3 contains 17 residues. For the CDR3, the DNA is TGTGCCAGCAGCTTAGGTGGTCCCAGAGACCATTATGAAAAACTGTTTTTT. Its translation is CASSLGGPRDHYEKLFF.

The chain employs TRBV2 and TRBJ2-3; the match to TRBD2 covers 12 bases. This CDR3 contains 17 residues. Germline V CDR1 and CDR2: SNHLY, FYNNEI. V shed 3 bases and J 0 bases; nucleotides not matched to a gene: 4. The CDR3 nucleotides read TGTGCCAGCAGTGAGGAGACTAGCGGGAGAAGCACAGATACGCAGTATTTT. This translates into CASSEETSGRSTDTQYF.

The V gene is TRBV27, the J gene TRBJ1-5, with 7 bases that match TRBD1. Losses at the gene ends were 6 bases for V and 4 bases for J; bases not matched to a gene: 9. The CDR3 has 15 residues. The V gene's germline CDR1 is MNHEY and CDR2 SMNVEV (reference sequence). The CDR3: CASRPRDSSNQPQHF. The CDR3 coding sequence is TGTGCCAGCAGGCCCCGGGACAGCTCTAATCAGCCCCAGCATTTT.

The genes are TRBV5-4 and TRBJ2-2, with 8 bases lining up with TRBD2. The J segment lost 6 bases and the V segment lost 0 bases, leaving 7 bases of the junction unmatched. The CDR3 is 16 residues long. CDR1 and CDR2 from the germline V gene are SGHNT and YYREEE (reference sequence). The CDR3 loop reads CASSLGAGGIPGELFF. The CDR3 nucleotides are TGTGCCAGCAGCTTGGGGGCGGGAGGAATCCCCGGGGAGCTGTTTTTT. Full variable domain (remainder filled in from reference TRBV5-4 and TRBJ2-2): ETGVTQSPTHLIKTRGQQVTLRCSSQSGHNTVSWYQQALGQGPQFIFQYYREEENGRGNFPPRFSGLQFPNYSSELNVNALELDDSALYLCASSLGAGGIPGELFFGEGSRLTVL.

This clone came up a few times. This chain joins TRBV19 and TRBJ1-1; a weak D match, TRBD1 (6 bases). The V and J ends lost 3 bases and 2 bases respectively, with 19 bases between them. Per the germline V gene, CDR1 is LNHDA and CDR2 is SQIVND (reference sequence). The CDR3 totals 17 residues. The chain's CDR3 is CASSIGWRGGLNTEAFF. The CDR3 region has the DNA TGTGCCAGTAGTATCGGTTGGAGGGGGGGGCTTAACACTGAAGCTTTCTTT.

The CDR3 DNA sequence: TGTGCCAGCAGCCCATCTTCTCCAGGGGCCTCTGGAAACACCATATATTTT. Amino acid sequence: CASSPSSPGASGNTIYF. J is TRBJ1-3 and V is TRBV7-3; TRBD1 might be the D (6 bases). Germline CDR1 and CDR2: SGHTA and FQGTGA. Between the trimmed V and J ends, which lost 5 bases and 0 bases, there was a span of 17 bases. CDR3 length: 17 amino acids.

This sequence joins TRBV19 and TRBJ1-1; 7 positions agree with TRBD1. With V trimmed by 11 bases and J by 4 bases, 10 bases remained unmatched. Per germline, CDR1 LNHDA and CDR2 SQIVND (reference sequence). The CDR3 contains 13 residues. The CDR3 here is CALPEGAGTEAFF. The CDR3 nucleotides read TGTGCCCTACCCGAGGGGGCTGGCACTGAAGCTTTCTTT.

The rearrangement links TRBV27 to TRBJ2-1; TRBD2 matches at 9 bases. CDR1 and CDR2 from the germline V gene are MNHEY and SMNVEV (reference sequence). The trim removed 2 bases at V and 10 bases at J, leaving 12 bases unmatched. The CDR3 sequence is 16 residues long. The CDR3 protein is CASSLAGGPQGGEQFF. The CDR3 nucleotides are TGTGCCAGCAGTTTAGCGGGAGGGCCCCAAGGAGGGGAGCAGTTCTTC.

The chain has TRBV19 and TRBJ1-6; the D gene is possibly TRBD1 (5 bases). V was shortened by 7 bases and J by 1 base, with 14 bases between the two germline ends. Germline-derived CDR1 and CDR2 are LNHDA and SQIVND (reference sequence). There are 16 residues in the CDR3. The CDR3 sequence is CASKLAGGSYNSPLHF. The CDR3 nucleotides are TGTGCCAGTAAATTAGCCGGGGGTTCCTATAATTCACCCCTCCACTTT. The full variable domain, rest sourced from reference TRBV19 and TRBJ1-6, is DGGITQSPKYLFRKEGQNVTLSCEQNLNHDAMYWYRQDPGQGLRLIYYSQIVNDFQKGDIAEGYSVSREKKESFPLTVTSAQKNPTAFYLCASKLAGGSYNSPLHFGNGTRLTVT.

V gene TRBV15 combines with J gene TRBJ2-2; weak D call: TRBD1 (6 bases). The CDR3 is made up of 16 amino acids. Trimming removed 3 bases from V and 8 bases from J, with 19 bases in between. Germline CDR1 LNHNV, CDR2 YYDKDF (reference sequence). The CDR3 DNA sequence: TGTGCCACCAGCAGGGAACCGGGACATTCAACAGGGGAGCTGTTTTTT. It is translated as CATSREPGHSTGELFF.

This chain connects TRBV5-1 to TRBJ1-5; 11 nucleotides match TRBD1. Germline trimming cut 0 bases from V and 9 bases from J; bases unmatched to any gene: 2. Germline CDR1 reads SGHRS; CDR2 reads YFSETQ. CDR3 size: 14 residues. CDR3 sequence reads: CASSLGTGGRPQHF. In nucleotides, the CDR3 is TGCGCCAGCAGCTTGGGGACAGGGGGCCGGCCCCAGCATTTT.

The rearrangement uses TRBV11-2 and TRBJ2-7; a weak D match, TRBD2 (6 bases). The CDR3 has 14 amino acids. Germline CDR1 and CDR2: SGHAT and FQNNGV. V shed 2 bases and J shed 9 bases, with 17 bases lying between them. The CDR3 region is CASSLTPGLGAQYF. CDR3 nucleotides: TGTGCCAGCAGCTTAACCCCGGGACTCGGGGCGCAGTACTTC.

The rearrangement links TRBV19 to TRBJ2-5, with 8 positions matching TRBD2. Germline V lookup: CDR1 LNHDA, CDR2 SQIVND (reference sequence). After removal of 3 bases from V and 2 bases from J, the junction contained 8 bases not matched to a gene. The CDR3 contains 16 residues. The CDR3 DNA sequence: TGTGCCAGTAGTATCGGGCTGCCGGGAGGGCAAGAGACCCAGTACTTC. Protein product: CASSIGLPGGQETQYF.

CDR3 amino acids: CASSLDGGASGGATQYF. For the CDR3, the DNA is TGCGCCAGCAGCTTGGATGGCGGCGCTAGCGGGGGGGCGACGCAGTATTTT. The chain carries TRBV5-1 and TRBJ2-3; TRBD2 aligns across 12 bases. V lost 0 bases to trimming and J lost 9 bases; unmatched junction nucleotides: 11. The length of the CDR3 is 17 residues. The germline CDR1 and CDR2 sequences are SGHRS and YFSETQ.

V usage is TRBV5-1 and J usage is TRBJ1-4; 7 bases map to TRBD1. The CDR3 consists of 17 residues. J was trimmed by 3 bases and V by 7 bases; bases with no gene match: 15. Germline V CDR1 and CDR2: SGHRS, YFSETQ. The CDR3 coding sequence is TGCGCCAGCTCTAGAGATTCCGGGACAGTTCCTAATGAAAAACTGTTTTTT. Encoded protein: CASSRDSGTVPNEKLFF.

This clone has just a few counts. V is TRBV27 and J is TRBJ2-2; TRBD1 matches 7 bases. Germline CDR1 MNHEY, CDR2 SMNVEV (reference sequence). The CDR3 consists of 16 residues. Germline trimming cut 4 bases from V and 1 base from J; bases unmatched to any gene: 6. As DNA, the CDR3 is TGTGCCAGCAGTTCCTACCGACAGGGGAACACCGGGGAGCTGTTTTTT. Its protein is CASSSYRQGNTGELFF.

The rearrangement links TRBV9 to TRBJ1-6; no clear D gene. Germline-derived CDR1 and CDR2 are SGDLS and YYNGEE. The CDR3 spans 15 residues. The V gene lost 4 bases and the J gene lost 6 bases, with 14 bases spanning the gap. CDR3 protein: CASSPQREGNSPLHF. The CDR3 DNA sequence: TGTGCCAGCAGCCCCCAACGGGAGGGTAATTCACCCCTCCACTTT.

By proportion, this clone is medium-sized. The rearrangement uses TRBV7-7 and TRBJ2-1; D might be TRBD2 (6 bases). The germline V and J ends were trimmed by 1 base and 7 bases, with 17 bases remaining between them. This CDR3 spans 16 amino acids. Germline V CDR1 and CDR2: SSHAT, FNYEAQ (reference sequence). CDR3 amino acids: CASSLGRGIRQNEQFF. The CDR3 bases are TGTGCCAGCAGCTTAGGACGGGGGATAAGACAGAATGAGCAGTTCTTC. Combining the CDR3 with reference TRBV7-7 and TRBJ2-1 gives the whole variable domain GAGVSQSPRYKVTKRGQDVTLRCDPISSHATLYWYQQALGQGPEFLTYFNYEAQPDKSGLPSDRFSAERPEGSISTLTIQRTEQRDSAMYRCASSLGRGIRQNEQFFGPGTRLTVL.

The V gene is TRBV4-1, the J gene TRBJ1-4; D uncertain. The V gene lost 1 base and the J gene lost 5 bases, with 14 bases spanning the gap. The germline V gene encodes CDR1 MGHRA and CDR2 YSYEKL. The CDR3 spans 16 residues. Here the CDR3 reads CASSQAGGRRNEKLFF. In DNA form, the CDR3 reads TGCGCCAGCAGCCAAGCGGGAGGACGGAGGAATGAAAAACTGTTTTTT.

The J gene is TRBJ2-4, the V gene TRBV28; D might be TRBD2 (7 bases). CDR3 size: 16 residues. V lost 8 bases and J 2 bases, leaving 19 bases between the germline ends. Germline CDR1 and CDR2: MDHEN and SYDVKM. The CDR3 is CASLRGGLVTKNIQYF. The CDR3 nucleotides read TGTGCCAGCTTAAGGGGGGGGCTCGTAACCAAAAACATTCAGTACTTC.

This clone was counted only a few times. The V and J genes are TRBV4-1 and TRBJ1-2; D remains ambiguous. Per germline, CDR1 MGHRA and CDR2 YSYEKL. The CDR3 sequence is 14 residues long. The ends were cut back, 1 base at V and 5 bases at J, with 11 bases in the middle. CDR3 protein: CASSQVGVNYGYTF. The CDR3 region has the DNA TGCGCCAGCAGCCAAGTGGGCGTAAATTATGGCTACACCTTC.